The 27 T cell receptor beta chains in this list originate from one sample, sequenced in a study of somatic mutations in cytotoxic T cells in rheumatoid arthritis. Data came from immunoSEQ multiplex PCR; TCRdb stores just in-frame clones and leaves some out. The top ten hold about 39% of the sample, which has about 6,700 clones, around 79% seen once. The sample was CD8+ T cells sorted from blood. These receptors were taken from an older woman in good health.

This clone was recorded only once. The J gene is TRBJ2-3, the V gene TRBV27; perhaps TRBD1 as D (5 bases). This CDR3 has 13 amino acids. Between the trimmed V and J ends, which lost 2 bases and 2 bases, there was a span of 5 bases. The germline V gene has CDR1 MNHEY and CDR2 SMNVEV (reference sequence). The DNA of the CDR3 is TGTGCCAGCAGTTTAGGGGCCACAGATACGCAGTATTTT. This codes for CASSLGATDTQYF.

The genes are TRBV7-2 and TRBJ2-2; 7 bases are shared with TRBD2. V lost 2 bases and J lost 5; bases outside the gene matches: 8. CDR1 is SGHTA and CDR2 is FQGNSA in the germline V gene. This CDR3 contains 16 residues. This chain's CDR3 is CASSLKGGEGTGELFF. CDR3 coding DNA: TGTGCCAGCAGCTTAAAGGGAGGGGAGGGGACCGGGGAGCTGTTTTTT.

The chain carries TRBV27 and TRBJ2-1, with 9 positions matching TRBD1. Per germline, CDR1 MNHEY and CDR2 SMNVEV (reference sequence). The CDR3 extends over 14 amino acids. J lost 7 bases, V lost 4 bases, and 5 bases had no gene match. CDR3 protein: CASSYYGTGNEQFF. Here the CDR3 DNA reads TGTGCCAGCAGTTATTACGGGACAGGGAATGAGCAGTTCTTC.

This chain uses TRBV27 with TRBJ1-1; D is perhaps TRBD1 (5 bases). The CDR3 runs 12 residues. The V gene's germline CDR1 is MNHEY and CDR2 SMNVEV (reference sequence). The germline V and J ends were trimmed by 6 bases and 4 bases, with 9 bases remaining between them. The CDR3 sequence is CASSSGGTEAFF. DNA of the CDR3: TGTGCCAGCAGCTCGGGGGGCACTGAAGCTTTCTTT.

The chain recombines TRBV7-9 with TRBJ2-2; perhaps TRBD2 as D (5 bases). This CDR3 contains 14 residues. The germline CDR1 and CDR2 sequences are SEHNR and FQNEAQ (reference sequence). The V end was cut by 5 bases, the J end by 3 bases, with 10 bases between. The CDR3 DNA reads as TGTGCCAGCAGCCGCCGGGGTGACACCGGGGAGCTGTTTTTT. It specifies CASSRRGDTGELFF. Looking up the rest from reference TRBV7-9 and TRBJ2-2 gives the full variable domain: DTGVSQNPRHKITKRGQNVTFRCDPISEHNRLYWYRQTLGQGPEFLTYFQNEAQLEKSRLLSDRFSAERPKGSFSTLEIQRTEQGDSAMYLCASSRRGDTGELFFGEGSRLTVL.

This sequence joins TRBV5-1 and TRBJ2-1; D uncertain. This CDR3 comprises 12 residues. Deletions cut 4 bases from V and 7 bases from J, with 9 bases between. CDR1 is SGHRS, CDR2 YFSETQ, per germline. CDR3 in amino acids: CASSRVPNEQFF. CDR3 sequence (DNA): TGCGCCAGCAGCCGAGTACCTAATGAGCAGTTCTTC.

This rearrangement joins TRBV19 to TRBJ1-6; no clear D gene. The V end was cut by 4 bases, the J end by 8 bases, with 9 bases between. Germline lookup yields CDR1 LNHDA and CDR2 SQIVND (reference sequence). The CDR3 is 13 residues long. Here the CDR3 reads CASSSDNYSPLHF. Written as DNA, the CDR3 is TGTGCCAGTAGTAGCGACAACTATTCACCCCTCCACTTT. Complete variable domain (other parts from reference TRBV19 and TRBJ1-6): DGGITQSPKYLFRKEGQNVTLSCEQNLNHDAMYWYRQDPGQGLRLIYYSQIVNDFQKGDIAEGYSVSREKKESFPLTVTSAQKNPTAFYLCASSSDNYSPLHFGNGTRLTVT.

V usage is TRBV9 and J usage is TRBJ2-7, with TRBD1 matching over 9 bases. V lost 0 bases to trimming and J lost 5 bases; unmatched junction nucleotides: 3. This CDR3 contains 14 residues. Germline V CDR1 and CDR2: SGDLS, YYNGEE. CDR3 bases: TGTGCCAGCAGCGTAGAAACAGGGGGCGACGAGCAGTACTTC. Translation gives CASSVETGGDEQYF. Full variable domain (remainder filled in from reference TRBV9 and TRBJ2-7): DSGVTQTPKHLITATGQRVTLRCSPRSGDLSVYWYQQSLDQGLQFLIQYYNGEERAKGNILERFSAQQFPDLHSELNLSSLELGDSALYFCASSVETGGDEQYFGPGTRLTVT.

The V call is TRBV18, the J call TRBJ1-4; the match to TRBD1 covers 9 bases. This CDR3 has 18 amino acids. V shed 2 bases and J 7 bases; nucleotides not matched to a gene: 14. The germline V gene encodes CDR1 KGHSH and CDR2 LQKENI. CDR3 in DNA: TGTGCCAGCTCACCAGCACAGGGGGCGGAATACAAGGGTGAAAAACTGTTTTTT. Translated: CASSPAQGAEYKGEKLFF.

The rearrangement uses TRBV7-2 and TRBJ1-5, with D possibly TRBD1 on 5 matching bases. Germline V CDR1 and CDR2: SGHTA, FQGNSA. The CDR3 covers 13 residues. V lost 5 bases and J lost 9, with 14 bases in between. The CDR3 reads CASSPGHRAPQHF. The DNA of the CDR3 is TGTGCCAGCAGCCCCGGACACCGCGCGCCCCAGCATTTT.

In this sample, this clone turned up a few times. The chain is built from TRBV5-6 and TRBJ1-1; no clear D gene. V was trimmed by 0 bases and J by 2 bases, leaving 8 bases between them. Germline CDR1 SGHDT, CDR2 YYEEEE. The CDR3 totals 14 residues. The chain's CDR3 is CASSLAFTNTEAFF. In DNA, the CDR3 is TGTGCCAGCAGCTTGGCCTTCACTAACACTGAAGCTTTCTTT.

This chain's CDR3 is CASSSTSGSITGELFF. CDR3 bases: TGTGCCAGCAGCAGTACTAGCGGGAGTATCACCGGGGAGCTGTTTTTT. J is TRBJ2-2 and V is TRBV28; the match to TRBD2 covers 11 bases. The V gene end was trimmed by 6 bases and the J gene end by 4 bases; junction bases not matched to a gene: 7. From germline, CDR1 is MDHEN and CDR2 SYDVKM. This CDR3 region has 16 residues.

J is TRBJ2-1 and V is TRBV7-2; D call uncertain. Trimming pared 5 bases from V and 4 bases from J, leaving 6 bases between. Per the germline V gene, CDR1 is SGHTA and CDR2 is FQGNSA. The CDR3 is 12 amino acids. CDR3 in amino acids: CASSPNYNEQFF. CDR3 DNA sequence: TGTGCCAGCAGCCCAAATTACAATGAGCAGTTCTTC.

The CDR3 reads CASSVVGPTFSGTEAFF. For the CDR3, the DNA is TGTGCCAGCAGCGTAGTTGGACCCACATTCTCGGGGACTGAAGCTTTCTTT. The chain employs TRBV9 and TRBJ1-1, with unresolved D. Trimming cost V 0 bases and J 5 bases, with 20 bases left between them. CDR1 is SGDLS and CDR2 is YYNGEE in the germline V gene. This CDR3 is built from 17 residues.

The CDR3 here is CASSPDRGRLETQYF. In DNA, the CDR3 is TGTGCCAGCAGCCCGGACAGGGGGCGCCTGGAGACCCAGTACTTC. The V and J genes are TRBV7-9 and TRBJ2-5; 11 bases map to TRBD1. CDR3 length: 15 residues. Germline trimming cut 5 bases from V and 5 bases from J; bases unmatched to any gene: 7. CDR1 and CDR2 (germline): SEHNR, FQNEAQ (reference sequence).

CDR3 sequence (DNA): TGTGCCAGCAGCTTGGATTCTGGACAGGGCTATGGCTACACCTTC. Translation gives CASSLDSGQGYGYTF. V gene TRBV5-8 combines with J gene TRBJ1-2, with TRBD1 identical over 8 bases. The germline V gene has CDR1 SGHTS and CDR2 YDEGEE. V lost 0 bases and J lost 4; bases outside the gene matches: 5. The CDR3 runs 15 residues.

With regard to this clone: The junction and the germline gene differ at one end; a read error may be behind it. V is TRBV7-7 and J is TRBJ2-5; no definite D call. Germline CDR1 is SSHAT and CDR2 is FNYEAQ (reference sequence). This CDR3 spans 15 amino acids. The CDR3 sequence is CASSLGYSNQETQYF. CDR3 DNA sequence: TGTGCTAGCAGCTTAGGGTACAGCAACCAAGAGACCCAGTACTTC.

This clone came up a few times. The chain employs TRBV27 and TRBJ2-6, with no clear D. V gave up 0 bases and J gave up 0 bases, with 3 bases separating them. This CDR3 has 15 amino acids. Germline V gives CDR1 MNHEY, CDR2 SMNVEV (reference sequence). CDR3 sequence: CASSLSLSGANVLTF. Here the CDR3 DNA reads TGTGCCAGCAGTTTATCTCTCTCTGGGGCCAACGTCCTGACTTTC.

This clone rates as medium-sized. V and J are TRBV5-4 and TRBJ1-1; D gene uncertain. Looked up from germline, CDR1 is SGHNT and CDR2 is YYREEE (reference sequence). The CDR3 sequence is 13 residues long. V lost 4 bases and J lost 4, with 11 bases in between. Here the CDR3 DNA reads TGTGCCAGCAGCACCCGACACAGCACTGAAGCTTTCTTT. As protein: CASSTRHSTEAFF.

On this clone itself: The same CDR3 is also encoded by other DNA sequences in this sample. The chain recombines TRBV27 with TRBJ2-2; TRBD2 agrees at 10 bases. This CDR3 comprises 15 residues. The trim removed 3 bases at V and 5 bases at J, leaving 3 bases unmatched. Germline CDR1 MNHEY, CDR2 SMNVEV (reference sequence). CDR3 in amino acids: CASSFSSGGTGELFF. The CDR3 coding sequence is TGTGCCAGCAGTTTCTCTAGCGGGGGTACCGGGGAGCTGTTTTTT.

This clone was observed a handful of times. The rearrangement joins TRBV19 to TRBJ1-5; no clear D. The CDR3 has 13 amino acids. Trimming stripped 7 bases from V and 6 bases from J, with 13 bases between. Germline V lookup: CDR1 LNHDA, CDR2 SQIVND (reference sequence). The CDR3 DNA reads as TGTGCCAGTACCCCCGGGTGGTCTCAGCCCCAGCATTTT. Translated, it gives CASTPGWSQPQHF. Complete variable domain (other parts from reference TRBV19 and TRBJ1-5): DGGITQSPKYLFRKEGQNVTLSCEQNLNHDAMYWYRQDPGQGLRLIYYSQIVNDFQKGDIAEGYSVSREKKESFPLTVTSAQKNPTAFYLCASTPGWSQPQHFGDGTRLSIL.

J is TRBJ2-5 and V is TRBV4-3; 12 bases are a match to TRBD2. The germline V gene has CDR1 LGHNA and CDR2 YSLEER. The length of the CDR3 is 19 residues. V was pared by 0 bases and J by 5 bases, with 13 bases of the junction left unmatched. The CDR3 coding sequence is TGCGCCAGCAGCCAAGATCGGAGGACTAGCGGGACCTATGGGGAGACCCAGTACTTC. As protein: CASSQDRRTSGTYGETQYF.

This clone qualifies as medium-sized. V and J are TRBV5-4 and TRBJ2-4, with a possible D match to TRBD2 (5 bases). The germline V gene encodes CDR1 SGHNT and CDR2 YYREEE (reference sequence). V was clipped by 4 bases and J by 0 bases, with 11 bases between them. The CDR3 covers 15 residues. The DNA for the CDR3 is TGTGCCAGCAGCCCCGGGATCCTAGCCAAAAACATTCAGTACTTC. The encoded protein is CASSPGILAKNIQYF.

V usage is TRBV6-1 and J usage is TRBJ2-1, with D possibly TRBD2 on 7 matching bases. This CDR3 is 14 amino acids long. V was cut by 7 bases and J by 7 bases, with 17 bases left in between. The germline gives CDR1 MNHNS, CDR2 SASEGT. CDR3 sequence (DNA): TGTGCCAGCACCTGGGGGGGCGCAAAAAATGAGCAGTTCTTC. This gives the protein CASTWGGAKNEQFF.

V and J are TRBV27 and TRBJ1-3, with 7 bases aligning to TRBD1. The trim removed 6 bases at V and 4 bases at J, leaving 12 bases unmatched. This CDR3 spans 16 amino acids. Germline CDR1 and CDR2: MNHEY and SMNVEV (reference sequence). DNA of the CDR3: TGTGCCAGCAGCTCGATCCATAGGGGGCCAGGAAACACCATATATTTT. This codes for CASSSIHRGPGNTIYF.

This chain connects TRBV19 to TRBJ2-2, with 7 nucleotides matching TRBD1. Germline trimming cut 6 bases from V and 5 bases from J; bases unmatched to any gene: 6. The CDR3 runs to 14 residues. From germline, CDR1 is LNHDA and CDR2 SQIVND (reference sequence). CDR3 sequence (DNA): TGTGCCAGTAGCCCGGGACAGATTACCGGGGAGCTGTTTTTT. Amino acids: CASSPGQITGELFF.

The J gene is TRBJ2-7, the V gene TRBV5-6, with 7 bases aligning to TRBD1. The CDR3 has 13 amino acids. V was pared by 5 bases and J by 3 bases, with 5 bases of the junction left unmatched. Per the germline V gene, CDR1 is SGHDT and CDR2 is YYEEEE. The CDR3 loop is CASRGTAHYEQYF. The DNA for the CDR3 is TGTGCCAGCAGGGGGACAGCACACTACGAGCAGTACTTC. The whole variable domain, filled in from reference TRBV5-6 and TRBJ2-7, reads DAGVTQSPTHLIKTRGQQVTLRCSPKSGHDTVSWYQQALGQGPQFIFQYYEEEERQRGNFPDRFSGHQFPNYSSELNVNALLLGDSALYLCASRGTAHYEQYFGPGTRLTVT.